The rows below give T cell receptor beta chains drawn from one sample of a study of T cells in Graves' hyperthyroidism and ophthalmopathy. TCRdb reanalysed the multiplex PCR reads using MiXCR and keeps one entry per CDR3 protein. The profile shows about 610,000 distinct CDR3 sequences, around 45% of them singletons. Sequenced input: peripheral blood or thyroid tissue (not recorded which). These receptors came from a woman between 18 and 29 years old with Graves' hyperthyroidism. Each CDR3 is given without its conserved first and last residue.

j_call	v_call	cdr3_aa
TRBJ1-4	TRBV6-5	ASSYSGEREKLF
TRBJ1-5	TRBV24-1	ATSETGTVETQH
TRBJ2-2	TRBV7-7	ASSPQGSGELF
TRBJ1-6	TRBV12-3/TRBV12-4	ASSLFQWNSPLH
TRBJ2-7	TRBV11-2	ASSLAGGGETHEQY
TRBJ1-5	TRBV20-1	SARGGLNQPQH
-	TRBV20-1	SALIGAGGVAYEQY
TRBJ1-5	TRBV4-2	ASSQERRQPQH
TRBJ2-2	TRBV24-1	ATSDLGHNTGELF
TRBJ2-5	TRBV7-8	ASSRPASSETQY
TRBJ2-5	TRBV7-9	ASSWRQGASQETQY
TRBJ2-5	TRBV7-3	ANGLADMETQY
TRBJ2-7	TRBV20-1	SARVIGGQGIGEQY
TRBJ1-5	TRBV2	ASSGRQVGEPQH
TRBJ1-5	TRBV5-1	ASTLSGHSNQPQH
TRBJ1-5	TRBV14	ASSPAGAGRGNQPQH
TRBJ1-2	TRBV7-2	ASSLRSRPGYT
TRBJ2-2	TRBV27	ASSYFFGERPGELF
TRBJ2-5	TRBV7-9	ASSTGGAVKTQY
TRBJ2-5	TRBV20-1	SARDSPETQY